This passage covers 24 T cell receptor beta chains from one sample sequenced in a study of memory CD4+ T cells and cytomegalovirus serostatus. Profiling relied on immunoSEQ multiplex PCR, and the TCRdb table lists in-frame clones only, not all of them. The data show 45,000 to 65,000 clones, about four fifths seen once. Single viable CD3+CD4+CD8-CD45RO+ cells were sorted as the memory CD4+ T cells. Sequencing was performed on memory CD4+ T cells from blood. These receptors were taken from an adult in good health and CMV-seropositive.

With respect to this clone: The germline gene is not matched at one end of the junction; a read error may be the cause. This sequence joins TRBV2 and TRBJ2-7; no clear D gene. Per the germline V gene, CDR1 is SNHLY and CDR2 is FYNNEI. This CDR3 region has 12 residues. Here the CDR3 reads CAGRRDGHEQYF. The CDR3, as DNA: TGTGCCGGCAGACGCGATGGACACGAGCAGTACTTC.

In nucleotides, the CDR3 is TGTGCCATAAAAGGCTGGGGAAGTGGCTACACCTTC. Translation: CAIKGWGSGYTF. The chain couples TRBV28 to TRBJ1-2; unclear D gene. The CDR3 loop spans 12 amino acids. From germline, CDR1 is MDHEN and CDR2 SYDVKM. V was trimmed by 10 bases and J by 7 bases, leaving 16 bases between them.

The V gene is TRBV25-1, the J gene TRBJ2-7; 7 bases line up with TRBD1. The CDR3 length is 17 residues. Germline-derived CDR1 and CDR2 are MGHDK and SYGVNS. Losses at the gene ends were 0 bases for V and 5 bases for J; bases not matched to a gene: 13. DNA of the CDR3: TGTGCCAGCAGTGAATATAGTACAGGGGTCGGGCCGGACGAGCAGTACTTC. Encoded protein: CASSEYSTGVGPDEQYF.

The V call is TRBV11-3, the J call TRBJ2-5; the match to TRBD2 covers 11 bases. J was trimmed by 5 bases and V by 2 bases; bases with no gene match: 1. This CDR3 is 14 amino acids long. The germline V gene has CDR1 SGHNT and CDR2 YENEEA. The CDR3 is CASSLTSGSETQYF. For the CDR3, the DNA is TGTGCCAGCAGCTTAACTAGCGGGAGCGAGACCCAGTACTTC.

This rearrangement joins TRBV18 to TRBJ1-2, with 9 bases identical to TRBD1. CDR1 KGHSH and CDR2 LQKENI come from the germline V gene. Trimming cost V 3 bases and J 7 bases; bases outside gene matches: 15. CDR3 length: 17 residues. The CDR3 sequence is CASSPGSGQGGLRGYTF. DNA for the CDR3: TGTGCCAGCTCACCGGGATCGGGACAGGGAGGATTACGTGGCTACACCTTC.

This clone is a singleton in its sample. V and J are TRBV7-2 and TRBJ1-1, with unresolved D. V was cut by 2 bases and J by 4 bases, with 11 bases left in between. From germline, CDR1 is SGHTA and CDR2 FQGNSA. The length of the CDR3 is 14 residues. The CDR3 loop is CASSLFVLGTEAFF. CDR3 DNA: TGTGCCAGCAGCTTATTTGTCCTCGGCACTGAAGCTTTCTTT. The full variable domain, its missing parts supplied by reference TRBV7-2 and TRBJ1-1, is GAGVSQSPSNKVTEKGKDVELRCDPISGHTALYWYRQSLGQGLEFLIYFQGNSAPDKSGLPSDRFSAERTGGSVSTLTIQRTQQEDSAVYLCASSLFVLGTEAFFGQGTRLTVV.

The J gene is TRBJ2-1, the V gene TRBV5-6, with a tentative D call TRBD1 (7 bases). Germline loops: CDR1 SGHDT, CDR2 YYEEEE. Trimming took off 3 bases at V and 0 bases at J, with 13 bases between the two ends. The CDR3 has 16 residues. In DNA form, the CDR3 reads TGTGCCAGCAGCTCAGGGGGGAGACTCTCCTACAATGAGCAGTTCTTC. It yields the protein CASSSGGRLSYNEQFF. The full variable domain, its missing parts supplied by reference TRBV5-6 and TRBJ2-1, is DAGVTQSPTHLIKTRGQQVTLRCSPKSGHDTVSWYQQALGQGPQFIFQYYEEEERQRGNFPDRFSGHQFPNYSSELNVNALLLGDSALYLCASSSGGRLSYNEQFFGPGTRLTVL.

J is TRBJ1-1 and V is TRBV30, with 9 bases aligning to TRBD1. Germline values: CDR1 GTSNPN, CDR2 SVGIG (reference sequence). J was trimmed by 6 bases and V by 6 bases; bases with no gene match: 17. The CDR3 covers 16 residues. The CDR3 region has the DNA TGTGCCTGCTCGATACCCGGGACAGGGTCTTTGGCTGAAGCTTTCTTT. It translates to CACSIPGTGSLAEAFF.

The chain couples TRBV7-9 to TRBJ1-2; D perhaps matches TRBD1 (5 bases). This CDR3 has 13 residues. V was clipped by 3 bases and J by 4 bases, with 9 bases between them. The germline CDR1 and CDR2 sequences are SEHNR and FQNEAQ (reference sequence). The CDR3 nucleotides read TGTGCCAGCAGCTTTGGGGGGATCTATGGCTACACCTTC. It yields the protein CASSFGGIYGYTF. Based on the CDR3 plus reference TRBV7-9 and TRBJ1-2, the full variable domain is DTGVSQNPRHKITKRGQNVTFRCDPISEHNRLYWYRQTLGQGPEFLTYFQNEAQLEKSRLLSDRFSAERPKGSFSTLEIQRTEQGDSAMYLCASSFGGIYGYTFGSGTRLTVV.

The CDR3 DNA sequence: TGTGCCAGCAGCTTAGCCGGACAGCCAAGTGAAAAACTGTTTTTT. Translated, it gives CASSLAGQPSEKLFF. V gene TRBV7-2 combines with J gene TRBJ1-4; TRBD1 might be the D (6 bases). CDR1 SGHTA and CDR2 FQGNSA come from the germline V gene. This CDR3 spans 15 amino acids. V lost 0 bases and J 7 bases, leaving 12 bases between the germline ends. Based on the CDR3 plus reference TRBV7-2 and TRBJ1-4, the full variable domain is GAGVSQSPSNKVTEKGKDVELRCDPISGHTALYWYRQSLGQGLEFLIYFQGNSAPDKSGLPSDRFSAERTGGSVSTLTIQRTQQEDSAVYLCASSLAGQPSEKLFFGSGTQLSVL.

This rearrangement joins TRBV4-1 to TRBJ2-1, with D possibly TRBD2 on 6 matching bases. Germline V gives CDR1 MGHRA, CDR2 YSYEKL. The V and J ends lost 4 bases and 2 bases respectively, with 12 bases between them. The CDR3 has 15 amino acids. Here the CDR3 DNA reads TGCGCCAGCAGCCCCACTACGGGAGCCTACAATGAGCAGTTCTTC. Translated: CASSPTTGAYNEQFF.

The rearrangement links TRBV28 to TRBJ1-2, with a tentative D call TRBD1 (5 bases). V lost 4 bases, J lost 8 bases, and 17 bases lay in between. The CDR3 is made up of 14 amino acids. Germline CDR1 reads MDHEN; CDR2 reads SYDVKM. CDR3 sequence: CASSYTTGGRGYTF. As DNA, the CDR3 is TGTGCCAGCAGTTATACCACGGGGGGGAGGGGCTACACCTTC.

This chain links TRBV28 with TRBJ2-7; TRBD2 might be the D (6 bases). The CDR3 has 14 amino acids. Germline lookup yields CDR1 MDHEN and CDR2 SYDVKM. V dropped 2 bases and J dropped 2 bases, with 10 bases sitting between them. CDR3 DNA: TGTGCCAGCAGTTTAGGAGGCGGGGCCTACGAGCAGTACTTC. Protein product: CASSLGGGAYEQYF.

The CDR3 DNA reads as TGTGCCAGCAGCTTAGAACCCCGGCATTTTAAGTACTTC. Its translation is CASSLEPRHFKYF. The rearrangement links TRBV11-2 to TRBJ2-5; D unclear. The V end lost 0 bases, the J end lost 12 bases, and 14 bases lay between the germline ends. This CDR3 spans 13 amino acids. CDR1 SGHAT and CDR2 FQNNGV come from the germline V gene.

The rearrangement joins TRBV13 to TRBJ2-7; no clear D gene. There are 12 residues in the CDR3. From germline, CDR1 is PRHDT and CDR2 FYEKMQ (reference sequence). Trimming removed 2 bases from V and 2 bases from J, with 4 bases in between. The CDR3 loop is CASSLSPYEQYF. In DNA, the CDR3 is TGTGCCAGCAGCTTATCCCCCTACGAGCAGTACTTC.

This rearrangement joins TRBV7-2 to TRBJ2-5; D assignment may be TRBD1 or TRBD2 (5 bases each). Germline values: CDR1 SGHTA, CDR2 FQGNSA. Trimming removed 2 bases at V and 5 bases at J, with 12 bases between. CDR3 length equals 14 residues. In DNA form, the CDR3 reads TGTGCCAGCAGCTTATCACGGGGCTGGGAGACCCAGTACTTC. Translation gives CASSLSRGWETQYF.

As regards this clone: An end of the junction differs from the germline gene, which may be a read error. The chain employs TRBV2 and TRBJ2-7; weak D call: TRBD2 (5 bases). In germline, CDR1 is SNHLY, CDR2 FYNNEI. This CDR3 spans 10 amino acids. CDR3 in DNA: TGTGCCAGCAGGGGGAGAGGGATCGTATTC. Protein product: CASRGRGIVF.

The sample holds one count of this clone. This chain uses TRBV19 with TRBJ1-1, with TRBD1 matching 10 bases. Germline V gene sequence: CDR1 LNHDA, CDR2 SQIVND (reference sequence). CDR3 length: 17 amino acids. After removal of 6 bases from V and 1 base from J, the junction contained 11 bases not matched to a gene. CDR3 sequence (DNA): TGTGCCAGTAGAGACCCCCGGGACAGGGGAAGGAACACTGAAGCTTTCTTT. It yields the protein CASRDPRDRGRNTEAFF. Supplemented by reference TRBV19 and TRBJ1-1, the full variable domain reads DGGITQSPKYLFRKEGQNVTLSCEQNLNHDAMYWYRQDPGQGLRLIYYSQIVNDFQKGDIAEGYSVSREKKESFPLTVTSAQKNPTAFYLCASRDPRDRGRNTEAFFGQGTRLTVV.

This chain connects TRBV4-1 to TRBJ2-1, with D possibly being TRBD1 (5 bases). V lost 0 bases, J lost 5 bases, and 14 bases lay in between. Germline CDR1 MGHRA, CDR2 YSYEKL. There are 16 residues in the CDR3. CDR3 sequence: CASSQDHRLGDNEQFF. In nucleotides, the CDR3 is TGCGCCAGCAGCCAAGATCATCGTCTAGGGGACAATGAGCAGTTCTTC.

The V call is TRBV7-9, the J call TRBJ2-1; no clear D. CDR1 is SEHNR, CDR2 FQNEAQ, per germline (reference sequence). Trimming stripped 1 base from V and 1 base from J, with 11 bases between. This CDR3 is 16 amino acids long. The CDR3 spells CASSLGRVESYNEQFF. The CDR3 DNA reads as TGTGCCAGCAGCTTAGGAAGGGTCGAATCCTACAATGAGCAGTTCTTC.

The rearrangement links TRBV6-1 to TRBJ2-1, with D perhaps TRBD2 (6 bases). The V gene's germline CDR1 is MNHNS and CDR2 SASEGT. The length of the CDR3 is 13 residues. Trimming cost V 5 bases and J 5 bases, with 10 bases left between them. The CDR3 sequence: CASSRDFHNEQFF. In nucleotides, the CDR3 is TGTGCCAGCAGTAGGGACTTCCACAATGAGCAGTTCTTC.

The chain couples TRBV6-5 to TRBJ1-5; TRBD1 is a possible D gene (5 bases). Germline loops: CDR1 MNHEY, CDR2 SVGAGI. There are 13 residues in the CDR3. Trimming cost V 0 bases and J 11 bases, with 11 bases left between them. CDR3 in DNA: TGTGCCAGCAGTTACTCGAAGGGGAGGGCCCAGCATTTT. It encodes CASSYSKGRAQHF.

The sample holds one count of this clone. The V call is TRBV7-2, the J call TRBJ2-5; 10 bases line up with TRBD2. V trimming: 1 base; J trimming: 0 bases; junction bases outside the gene matches: 5. CDR1 and CDR2 from the germline V gene are SGHTA and FQGNSA. The CDR3 extends over 17 amino acids. Here the CDR3 reads CASSLGRTSGNQETQYF. The DNA for the CDR3 is TGTGCCAGCAGCTTAGGACGGACTAGCGGAAACCAAGAGACCCAGTACTTC.

The rearrangement uses TRBV6-6 and TRBJ2-1; weak D call: TRBD2 (7 bases). V was clipped by 2 bases and J by 6 bases, with 17 bases between them. CDR1 MNHNY and CDR2 SVGAGI come from the germline V gene (reference sequence). This CDR3 has 16 residues. CDR3 nucleotide sequence: TGTGCCAGCAGTTACCGGCGCCGGGGGGCCGCCAATGAGCAGTTCTTC. Protein: CASSYRRRGAANEQFF.